A single sample gave rise to the 19 T cell receptor beta chains below, sequenced in a study of cytomegalovirus exposure and HLA in healthy donors. Primers: 60 Vbeta forward and 13 Jbeta reverse. Here immunoSEQ multiplex PCR was the method, and the copy in TCRdb shows in-frame clones only, minus some. The specimen's table records more than 100,000 clones. The sample consisted of PBMCs. These receptors all come from a man aged 35-49 years in good health and CMV-seronegative.

The chain employs TRBV28 and TRBJ2-3; 9 positions agree with TRBD2. This CDR3 region has 16 residues. From germline, CDR1 is MDHEN and CDR2 SYDVKM. V lost 2 bases, J lost 3 bases, and 6 bases stayed unmatched. The DNA for the CDR3 is TGTGCCAGCAGTTTAGTGTTAGCGGGAGCGACAGATACGCAGTATTTT. Residues: CASSLVLAGATDTQYF. The whole variable domain, remainder taken from reference TRBV28 and TRBJ2-3, is DVKVTQSSRYLVKRTGEKVFLECVQDMDHENMFWYRQDPGLGLRLIYFSYDVKMKEKGDIPEGYSVSREKKERFSLILESASTNQTSMYLCASSLVLAGATDTQYFGPGTRLTVL.

The chain links TRBV19 to TRBJ2-1; a possible D gene is TRBD2 (5 bases). Germline V gene data show CDR1 as LNHDA and CDR2 as SQIVND (reference sequence). The CDR3 is made up of 13 amino acids. With 3 bases removed from V and 7 bases from J, the gap between germline ends came to 10 bases. The CDR3 coding sequence is TGTGCCAGTAGTATTGATGGCGGGAATGAGCAGTTCTTC. Translating gives CASSIDGGNEQFF. The full variable domain, in which reference TRBV19 and TRBJ2-1 provide the parts outside the CDR3, is DGGITQSPKYLFRKEGQNVTLSCEQNLNHDAMYWYRQDPGQGLRLIYYSQIVNDFQKGDIAEGYSVSREKKESFPLTVTSAQKNPTAFYLCASSIDGGNEQFFGPGTRLTVL.

The chain is built from TRBV6-6 and TRBJ2-7; 11 bases align to TRBD2. The CDR3 sequence is 14 residues long. J gave up 6 bases and V 6 bases, and 7 bases lay outside the gene matches. Germline V gene data show CDR1 as MNHNY and CDR2 as SVGAGI (reference sequence). CDR3 in amino acids: CASRILAGDGEQYF. Here the CDR3 DNA reads TGTGCCAGCAGAATACTAGCGGGAGACGGCGAGCAGTACTTC.

CDR3 bases: TGTGCCAGCAGTGGGCAGTACCATTCACCCCTCCACTTT. This encodes CASSGQYHSPLHF. V is TRBV11-2 and J is TRBJ1-6; the D is unclear. This CDR3 spans 13 amino acids. V lost 6 bases and J 8 bases, leaving 11 bases between the germline ends. Germline V gene lookup returns CDR1 SGHAT and CDR2 FQNNGV.

This chain links TRBV5-6 with TRBJ1-1; D is perhaps TRBD1 (5 bases). The CDR3 has 16 amino acids. Germline CDR1 SGHDT, CDR2 YYEEEE. Between the trimmed V and J ends, which lost 1 base and 0 bases, there was a span of 13 bases. In DNA form, the CDR3 reads TGTGCCAGCAGCTTGTCCCTCGGGGGTGTGAACACTGAAGCTTTCTTT. It specifies CASSLSLGGVNTEAFF.

The genes are TRBV5-6 and TRBJ2-4, with 11 bases fitting TRBD2. Trimming at V came to 3 bases and at J to 8 bases, leaving 13 bases not matched to a gene. The CDR3 runs to 17 residues. The germline V gene has CDR1 SGHDT and CDR2 YYEEEE. CDR3 residues: CASSSRRLAGSWDIQYF. The CDR3 DNA sequence: TGTGCCAGCAGCTCCAGGCGACTAGCGGGGTCTTGGGACATTCAGTACTTC.

V is TRBV6-5 and J is TRBJ2-7, with 8 bases identical to TRBD2. The germline gives CDR1 MNHEY, CDR2 SVGAGI. This CDR3 region has 14 residues. V trimming: 5 bases; J trimming: 4 bases; junction bases outside the gene matches: 7. CDR3 in DNA: TGTGCCAGCAGTGATGGGGGACTAGGATACGAGCAGTACTTC. It encodes CASSDGGLGYEQYF.

V gene TRBV7-6 combines with J gene TRBJ2-5, with 10 bases that match TRBD1. The DNA matches TRBJ2-7 better at its end, which makes the J call doubtful. Germline values: CDR1 SGHVS, CDR2 FNYEAQ. The CDR3 consists of 14 residues. CDR3 loop: CASSPGTGAYEQYF. CDR3 coding DNA: TGTGCCAGCAGCCCTGGGACAGGGGCCTACGAGCAGTACTTC.

The rearrangement joins TRBV10-1 to TRBJ2-3; possibly TRBD1 for D (6 bases). Trimming removed 2 bases from V and 6 bases from J, with 12 bases in between. Looked up from germline, CDR1 is WNHNN and CDR2 is SYGVQD (reference sequence). The CDR3 sequence is 14 residues long. As DNA, the CDR3 is TGCGCCAGCAGTGAGCCCGAAAGGGGGGATACGCAGTATTTT. Its protein is CASSEPERGDTQYF.

The rearrangement uses TRBV7-6 and TRBJ2-1, with no clear D. V shed 1 base and J shed 4 bases, with 5 bases lying between them. Germline lookup yields CDR1 SGHVS and CDR2 FNYEAQ. This CDR3 spans 13 amino acids. CDR3 region: CASSLESYNEQFF. CDR3 coding DNA: TGTGCCAGCAGCTTAGAGAGTTACAATGAGCAGTTCTTC.

In DNA, the CDR3 is TGTGCCAGCAGTAACAGGGGGAACACCGGGGAGCTGTTTTTT. Protein sequence: CASSNRGNTGELFF. The chain uses TRBV6-5 and TRBJ2-2, with 7 bases fitting TRBD1. There are 14 residues in the CDR3. Germline CDR1 reads MNHEY; CDR2 reads SVGAGI. V was clipped by 5 bases and J by 1 base; unmatched bases: 1.

This chain joins TRBV6-5 and TRBJ1-2, with 8 bases lining up with TRBD1. The CDR3 loop spans 13 amino acids. The ends lost 2 bases at V and 4 bases at J; junction bases unmatched: 0. From germline, CDR1 is MNHEY and CDR2 SVGAGI. CDR3 DNA sequence: TGTGCCAGCAGTTACACAGGGGGCTATGGCTACACCTTC. Its translation: CASSYTGGYGYTF.

The J gene is TRBJ2-7, the V gene TRBV6-1; D is possibly TRBD2 (5 bases). The CDR3 contains 13 residues. Germline V gene data show CDR1 as MNHNS and CDR2 as SASEGT. V dropped 8 bases and J dropped 2 bases, with 13 bases sitting between them. The CDR3 sequence is CASRGNSAYEQYF. The CDR3 DNA sequence: TGTGCCAGCCGGGGAAACAGTGCCTACGAGCAGTACTTC.

The chain uses TRBV7-2 and TRBJ2-5; D perhaps matches TRBD1 (5 bases). Trimming pared 3 bases from V and 5 bases from J, leaving 13 bases between. This CDR3 is 14 amino acids long. Looked up from germline, CDR1 is SGHTA and CDR2 is FQGNSA. The CDR3 DNA sequence: TGTGCCAGCAGCTTCCATGGGGCGCGGGAGACCCAGTACTTC. Translated: CASSFHGARETQYF. Together with reference TRBV7-2 and TRBJ2-5, the CDR3 gives the full variable domain: GAGVSQSPSNKVTEKGKDVELRCDPISGHTALYWYRQSLGQGLEFLIYFQGNSAPDKSGLPSDRFSAERTGGSVSTLTIQRTQQEDSAVYLCASSFHGARETQYFGPGTRLLVL.

The chain recombines TRBV10-1 with TRBJ2-3, with a weak D call TRBD2 (6 bases). Germline V lookup: CDR1 WNHNN, CDR2 SYGVQD (reference sequence). This CDR3 has 16 amino acids. With 4 bases removed from V and 0 bases from J, the gap between germline ends came to 14 bases. CDR3 sequence (DNA): TGCGCCAGCAGTGCCCTAGGGACTCCTAGCACAGATACGCAGTATTTT. Translation: CASSALGTPSTDTQYF.

The J gene is TRBJ1-1, the V gene TRBV11-2, with 12 bases aligning to TRBD1. This CDR3 is built from 17 residues. CDR1 is SGHAT, CDR2 FQNNGV, per germline. J lost 4 bases, V lost 5 bases, and 11 bases had no gene match. DNA for the CDR3: TGTGCCAGCAGCAACCGGGACAGGGGGCGGGGTTCCACTGAAGCTTTCTTT. This encodes CASSNRDRGRGSTEAFF.

The chain links TRBV7-2 to TRBJ2-2, with TRBD2 matching 9 bases. Trimming took 4 bases from V and 5 from J; bases not matched to a gene: 14. The CDR3 consists of 18 residues. The germline V gene encodes CDR1 SGHTA and CDR2 FQGNSA. The CDR3 coding sequence is TGTGCCAGCAGCTATATAGGCGGAGCGGGGGGTCGAACCGGGGAGCTGTTTTTT. The encoded protein is CASSYIGGAGGRTGELFF. Full variable domain (missing parts from reference TRBV7-2 and TRBJ2-2): GAGVSQSPSNKVTEKGKDVELRCDPISGHTALYWYRQSLGQGLEFLIYFQGNSAPDKSGLPSDRFSAERTGGSVSTLTIQRTQQEDSAVYLCASSYIGGAGGRTGELFFGEGSRLTVL.

V usage is TRBV28 and J usage is TRBJ1-5; maybe TRBD1 (5 bases). V lost 3 bases and J lost 0, with 12 bases in between. Germline CDR1 MDHEN, CDR2 SYDVKM. This CDR3 contains 16 residues. DNA for the CDR3: TGTGCCAGCAGTTTCATGGGGCCGGGTAGCAATCAGCCCCAGCATTTT. This codes for CASSFMGPGSNQPQHF.

The CDR3 nucleotides read TGTGCCTGGAGTGGCGTAAACGAGCAGTACTTC. This sequence encodes CAWSGVNEQYF. This chain uses TRBV30 with TRBJ2-7; D gene ambiguous. The CDR3 length is 11 residues. V lost 1 base to trimming and J lost 5 bases, with 6 bases between them. The germline V gene has CDR1 GTSNPN and CDR2 SVGIG (reference sequence).